Below are 14 T cell receptor beta chains sequenced from a single sample in a study of blood T cell repertoires in COVID-19. TCRdb keeps only in-frame clones here, not all; method: immunoSEQ multiplex PCR. The table shows about 110,000 clones, with 55% to 75% occurring only once. Sequenced: peripheral blood. The receptor source for this set is a woman in her forties with acute or convalescent COVID-19.

This clone was observed a handful of times. This chain's CDR3 is CASSAQTTNTGELFF. The CDR3 nucleotides are TGTGCCAGCAGTGCCCAGACAACGAACACCGGGGAGCTGTTTTTT. The chain employs TRBV2 and TRBJ2-2; no clear D gene. V lost 4 bases, J lost 0 bases, and 9 bases lay in between. From germline, CDR1 is SNHLY and CDR2 FYNNEI. The CDR3 consists of 15 residues.

CDR3 in DNA: TGTGCCAGCAGCACCGGACTAGCGGGGGGTGGCGATGAGCAGTTCTTC. Its protein product is CASSTGLAGGGDEQFF. The V call is TRBV11-2, the J call TRBJ2-1, with 14 bases fitting TRBD2. The CDR3 contains 16 residues. Germline loops: CDR1 SGHAT, CDR2 FQNNGV. V trimming: 5 bases; J trimming: 8 bases; junction bases outside the gene matches: 8.

The rearrangement joins TRBV30 to TRBJ2-5; D gene unclear. This CDR3 is built from 13 residues. The germline V gene has CDR1 GTSNPN and CDR2 SVGIG (reference sequence). V lost 3 bases to trimming and J lost 4 bases, with 12 bases between them. CDR3 DNA: TGTGCCTGGAGGGAGTCCAGAGGAGAGACCCAGTACTTC. Protein product: CAWRESRGETQYF.

This clone was observed a handful of times. The chain recombines TRBV28 with TRBJ1-5; the match to TRBD1 covers 7 bases. The CDR3 loop spans 14 amino acids. Germline V lookup: CDR1 MDHEN, CDR2 SYDVKM. J was trimmed by 4 bases and V by 6 bases; bases with no gene match: 6. The CDR3 DNA sequence: TGTGCCAGCAGCAGACAGGGCCCGAATCAGCCCCAGCATTTT. Translating it yields CASSRQGPNQPQHF.

The CDR3 DNA follows: TGTGCCAGCAGCCAAGAGGGAAGGGGACAGAACTATGGCTACACCTTC. Protein product: CASSQEGRGQNYGYTF. V is TRBV3-1 (or the pseudogene TRBV3-2) and J is TRBJ1-2; TRBD1 matches 7 bases. J lost 2 bases, V lost 0 bases, and 6 bases had no gene match. Germline V gene sequence: CDR1 LGHDT, CDR2 YNNKEL (reference sequence). The CDR3 spans 16 residues.

This chain joins TRBV28 and TRBJ2-7, with D uncertain. This CDR3 region has 13 residues. With 7 bases removed from V and 1 base from J, the gap between germline ends came to 11 bases. The germline V gene encodes CDR1 MDHEN and CDR2 SYDVKM. CDR3 sequence (DNA): TGTGCCAGCAAGAGAGGCTTTTCCTACGAGCAGTACTTC. This sequence encodes CASKRGFSYEQYF.

The table lists this clone with many counts. Here the CDR3 DNA reads TGTGCCAGCAGCGTCCCGGGACAGGGGAACACTGAAGCTTTCTTT. Translation: CASSVPGQGNTEAFF. The chain employs TRBV7-2 and TRBJ1-1, with 9 positions matching TRBD1. V dropped 5 bases and J dropped 1; count of bases not matched to a gene: 5. Germline CDR1 SGHTA, CDR2 FQGNSA. The CDR3 extends over 15 amino acids.

As DNA, the CDR3 is TGTGCCAGTAGTATTTCCACCCAGGGGCCAATGAACACTGAAGCTTTCTTT. It is translated as CASSISTQGPMNTEAFF. V is TRBV19 and J is TRBJ1-1; possible D gene TRBD1, 6 bases. Trimming shortened V by 3 bases and J by 0 bases, and 17 bases separated the two germline ends. This CDR3 is built from 17 residues. CDR1 is LNHDA and CDR2 is SQIVND in the germline V gene (reference sequence).

The chain links TRBV19 to TRBJ2-7, with D possibly TRBD1 on 6 matching bases. This CDR3 comprises 13 residues. V was pared by 6 bases and J by 3 bases, with 12 bases between. Germline V CDR1 and CDR2: LNHDA, SQIVND (reference sequence). Here the CDR3 DNA reads TGTGCCAGTAGAACGGACAGCAACTACGAGCAGTACTTC. Its protein product is CASRTDSNYEQYF.

This clone was seen just once. This chain links TRBV3-1 (or the pseudogene TRBV3-2) with TRBJ1-6; 9 bases are shared with TRBD1. This CDR3 contains 14 residues. Germline V gene sequence: CDR1 LGHDT, CDR2 YNNKEL (reference sequence). V lost 5 bases, J lost 8 bases, and 4 bases stayed unmatched. Here the CDR3 DNA reads TGTGCCAGCAGCGTCACAGGGGGCGATTCACCCCTCCACTTT. Translated: CASSVTGGDSPLHF.

In this sample, this clone turned up once. The rearrangement joins TRBV4-3 to TRBJ2-7; a possible D gene is TRBD2 (6 bases). This CDR3 has 14 residues. Germline loops: CDR1 LGHNA, CDR2 YSLEER. Between the trimmed V and J ends, which lost 0 bases and 7 bases, there was a span of 13 bases. This CDR3 reads CASSQDSGVGEQYF. CDR3 in DNA: TGCGCCAGCAGCCAAGATTCGGGGGTTGGGGAGCAGTACTTC.

The chain has TRBV19 and TRBJ2-2, with D possibly matching TRBD2 (5 bases). The germline gives CDR1 LNHDA, CDR2 SQIVND (reference sequence). The length of the CDR3 is 15 residues. V was clipped by 6 bases and J by 1 base, with 12 bases between them. The CDR3 spells CASSVSGQNTGELFF. The CDR3 DNA reads TGTGCCAGTAGCGTAAGCGGCCAGAACACCGGGGAGCTGTTTTTT.

This chain uses TRBV10-3 with TRBJ1-4; the D is unclear. V lost 4 bases and J lost 5, with 11 bases in between. The CDR3 contains 14 residues. Germline CDR1 is ENHRY and CDR2 is SYGVKD. CDR3 sequence reads: CAISAQASNEKLFF. CDR3 DNA sequence: TGTGCCATCAGTGCGCAGGCTTCCAATGAAAAACTGTTTTTT.

This chain connects TRBV2 to TRBJ1-5, with 8 bases lining up with TRBD1. The trim removed 5 bases at V and 9 bases at J, leaving 15 bases unmatched. Germline CDR1 SNHLY, CDR2 FYNNEI. The CDR3 covers 16 residues. CDR3 sequence (DNA): TGTGCCAGCAGTAGGGAGGGACAGGTAGCAGTGACGCCCCAGCATTTT. Protein: CASSREGQVAVTPQHF.